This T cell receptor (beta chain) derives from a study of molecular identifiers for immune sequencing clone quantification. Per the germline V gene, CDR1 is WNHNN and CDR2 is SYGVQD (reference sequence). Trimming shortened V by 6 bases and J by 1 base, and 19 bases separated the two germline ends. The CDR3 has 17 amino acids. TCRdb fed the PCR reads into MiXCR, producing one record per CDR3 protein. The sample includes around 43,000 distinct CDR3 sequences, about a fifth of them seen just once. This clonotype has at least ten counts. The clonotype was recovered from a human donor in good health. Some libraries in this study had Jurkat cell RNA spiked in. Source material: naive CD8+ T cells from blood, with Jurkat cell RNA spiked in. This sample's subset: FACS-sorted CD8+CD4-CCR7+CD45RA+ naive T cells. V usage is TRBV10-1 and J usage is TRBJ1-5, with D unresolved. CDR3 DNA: TGCGCCAGCAGGGTCGTGGTCGCGCCCTGGAGCAATCAGCCCCAGCATTTT. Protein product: CASRVVVAPWSNQPQHF.